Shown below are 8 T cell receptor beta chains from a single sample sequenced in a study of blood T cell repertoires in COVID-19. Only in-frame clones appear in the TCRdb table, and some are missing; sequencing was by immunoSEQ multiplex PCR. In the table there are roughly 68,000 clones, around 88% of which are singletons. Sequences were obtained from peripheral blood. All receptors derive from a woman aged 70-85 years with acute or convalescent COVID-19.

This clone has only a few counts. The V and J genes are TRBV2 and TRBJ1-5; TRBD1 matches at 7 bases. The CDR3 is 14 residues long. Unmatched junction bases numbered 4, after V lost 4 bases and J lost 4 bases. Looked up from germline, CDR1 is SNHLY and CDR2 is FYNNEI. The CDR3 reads CASSVDRRNQPQHF. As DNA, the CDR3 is TGTGCCAGCAGTGTGGACAGGCGTAATCAGCCCCAGCATTTT.

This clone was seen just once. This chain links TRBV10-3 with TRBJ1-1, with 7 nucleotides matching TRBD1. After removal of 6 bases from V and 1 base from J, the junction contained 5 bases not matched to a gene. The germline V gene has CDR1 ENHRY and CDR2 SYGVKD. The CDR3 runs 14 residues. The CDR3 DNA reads TGTGCCATCAGGGTGGGACAGCAGAACACTGAAGCTTTCTTT. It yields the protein CAIRVGQQNTEAFF.

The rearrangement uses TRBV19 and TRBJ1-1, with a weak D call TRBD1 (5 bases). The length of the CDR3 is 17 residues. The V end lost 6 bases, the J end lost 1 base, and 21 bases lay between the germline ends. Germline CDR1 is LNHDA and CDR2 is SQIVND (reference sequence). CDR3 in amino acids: CASSPGGGVLGNTEAFF. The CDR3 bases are TGTGCCAGTAGCCCAGGTGGAGGGGTACTGGGGAACACTGAAGCTTTCTTT. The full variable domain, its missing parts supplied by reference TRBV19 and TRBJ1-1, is DGGITQSPKYLFRKEGQNVTLSCEQNLNHDAMYWYRQDPGQGLRLIYYSQIVNDFQKGDIAEGYSVSREKKESFPLTVTSAQKNPTAFYLCASSPGGGVLGNTEAFFGQGTRLTVV.

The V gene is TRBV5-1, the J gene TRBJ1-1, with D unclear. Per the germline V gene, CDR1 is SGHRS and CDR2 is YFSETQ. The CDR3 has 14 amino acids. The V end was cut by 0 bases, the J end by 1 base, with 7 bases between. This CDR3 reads CASSLVYTNTEAFF. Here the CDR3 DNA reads TGCGCCAGCAGCTTGGTGTACACGAACACTGAAGCTTTCTTT.

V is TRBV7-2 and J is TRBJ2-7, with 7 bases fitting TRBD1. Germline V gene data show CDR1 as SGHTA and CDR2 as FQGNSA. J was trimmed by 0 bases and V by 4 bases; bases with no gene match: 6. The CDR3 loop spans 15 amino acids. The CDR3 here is CASSSTGVASYEQYF. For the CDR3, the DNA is TGTGCCAGCAGCTCAACAGGGGTCGCCTCCTACGAGCAGTACTTC.

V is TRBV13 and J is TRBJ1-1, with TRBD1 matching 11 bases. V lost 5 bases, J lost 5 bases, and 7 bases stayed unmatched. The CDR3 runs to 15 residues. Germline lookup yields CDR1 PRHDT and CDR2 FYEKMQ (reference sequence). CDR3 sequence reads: CASSEGQGAGTEAFF. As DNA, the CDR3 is TGTGCCAGCAGCGAAGGACAGGGGGCAGGGACTGAAGCTTTCTTT.

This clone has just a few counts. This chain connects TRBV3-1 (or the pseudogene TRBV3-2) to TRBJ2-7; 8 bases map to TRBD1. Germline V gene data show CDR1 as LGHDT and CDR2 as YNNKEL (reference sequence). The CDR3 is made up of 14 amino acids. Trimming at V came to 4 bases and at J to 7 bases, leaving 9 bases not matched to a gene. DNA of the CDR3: TGTGCCAGCAGCCGCGACTTGGACAGGGTAGAGCAGTACTTC. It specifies CASSRDLDRVEQYF.

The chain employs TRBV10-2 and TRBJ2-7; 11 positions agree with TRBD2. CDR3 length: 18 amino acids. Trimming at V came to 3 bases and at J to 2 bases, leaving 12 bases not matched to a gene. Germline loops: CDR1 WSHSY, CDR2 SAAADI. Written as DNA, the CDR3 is TGCGCCAGCAGTGACGGACGGACTAGCGGGTCCCGCCCCTACGAGCAGTACTTC. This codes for CASSDGRTSGSRPYEQYF.